These T cell receptor beta chains were read from a single sample in a study of shared clonotypes between healthy human individuals. TCRdb's copy holds only in-frame clones and misses some; the assay was immunoSEQ multiplex PCR. The sample has around 2.3 million clones; approximately 96% are singletons. The sequenced sample was naive CD4+ T cells sorted from blood. The source of these receptors is a young man in good health. Each CDR3 is given without its conserved first and last residue.

CDR3aa,j_gene,v_gene
ASSLPQNTEAF,TRBJ1-1,TRBV5-1
ASSQGPYEQY,TRBJ2-7,TRBV14
ASSIYGTGTDTQY,TRBJ2-3,TRBV7-2
ASSVDRGAEAF,TRBJ1-1,TRBV9
AISAGAYNEQF,TRBJ2-1,TRBV10-3
ASSLGERSEQF,TRBJ2-1,TRBV11-3
ASSLEVPYEQY,TRBJ2-7,TRBV5-6
ASSLVASLGFNEQF,TRBJ2-1,TRBV5-6
ASSPEQSGGNQPQH,TRBJ1-5,TRBV18
ASSPGTGDNEKLF,TRBJ1-4,TRBV10-1
ARETPFQQETQY,TRBJ2-5,TRBV10-1
ASRAGGLSGNTIY,TRBJ1-3,TRBV2
ASSEFRGPTVGYT,TRBJ1-2,TRBV6-1
ASSSLQGRYNEQF,TRBJ2-1,TRBV7-2
ASSFETGGGLV,TRBJ2-7,TRBV5-4
ASRAKGVDNQPQH,TRBJ1-5,TRBV27
ASSFPGQVGEQY,TRBJ2-7,TRBV7-9
ASSQEKFMNDVKNEAF,TRBJ1-1,TRBV4-2
ASSSGGTSGGELF,TRBJ2-2,TRBV5-4
ASSYEGTDTQY,TRBJ2-3,TRBV13
ASSYPNSPLH,TRBJ1-6,TRBV6-5
ASSTTSSSSYEQY,TRBJ2-7,TRBV6-5
ASSRADIYEQY,TRBJ2-7,TRBV27
ASSLVSPAAPGYT,TRBJ1-2,TRBV7-2
ASTAGAAGNTIY,TRBJ1-3,TRBV19
ASSPRDGGYEQY,TRBJ2-7,TRBV18
ASSFFWGSYEQY,TRBJ2-7,TRBV7-2
ASGRGDNEQF,TRBJ2-1,TRBV6-5
ASSFRQGGNEKLF,TRBJ1-4,TRBV7-9
ASSVPSSGVYNEQF,TRBJ2-1,TRBV9
ASSQTGAGNTIY,TRBJ1-3,TRBV7-2
ASRVPGSPYEQY,TRBJ2-7,TRBV11-2
ASSEGDSEAF,TRBJ1-1,TRBV2
ASSSTGVGNQPQH,TRBJ1-5,TRBV28
ASSKGQGVNEQY,TRBJ2-7,TRBV5-1
ASSVGTGSFWAF,TRBJ1-1,TRBV5-1
ASSLRFSDIQY,TRBJ2-4,TRBV5-6
ASSLQPGGEAF,TRBJ1-1,TRBV11-2
ASSGSSAGNEQF,TRBJ2-1,TRBV10-1
ASKREPHTGELF,TRBJ2-2,TRBV6-5
ASSEIGGETQY,TRBJ2-5,TRBV2
ASSPPGGQGYT,TRBJ1-2,TRBV18
ASSETSGGPYEQY,TRBJ2-7,TRBV25-1
ASSYSQGSTEAF,TRBJ1-1,TRBV6-5
ASKGTSGSGNEQF,TRBJ2-1,TRBV5-1
ASSPRGRYSPLH,TRBJ1-6,TRBV2
ASSQGVGVDSPLH,TRBJ1-6,TRBV4-3
ASKNRGAGNTIY,TRBJ1-3,TRBV2
SYLDRGDSGNTIY,TRBJ1-3,TRBV29-1
SAIGKGGYT,TRBJ1-2,TRBV20-1
ASSPRGRGPNQPQH,TRBJ1-5,TRBV21-1
ASSLVGVEQY,TRBJ2-7,TRBV7-2
ASSLTPESTDTQY,TRBJ2-3,TRBV7-3